One sample yielded the 10 T cell receptor beta chains listed below, sequenced in a study of blood T cell repertoires in COVID-19. Method: immunoSEQ multiplex PCR; TCRdb's copy keeps in-frame clones and lacks some. This table holds 190,000 or so clones, roughly 78% found once. Sequenced sample: peripheral blood. The receptors were sampled from a woman aged 80 or older with active or convalescent COVID-19.

Only a few counts were recorded for this clone. The V gene is TRBV7-2, the J gene TRBJ1-6; 8 nucleotides agree with TRBD1. The V and J ends lost 5 bases and 11 bases, in that order; junction bases with no gene match: 5. Germline CDR1 and CDR2: SGHTA and FQGNSA. CDR3 length: 13 residues. The CDR3 sequence is CASSPGGAAPLHF. CDR3 sequence (DNA): TGTGCCAGCAGCCCAGGGGGCGCGGCACCCCTCCACTTT.

The chain recombines TRBV5-4 with TRBJ2-7, with 13 bases lining up with TRBD2. Looked up from germline, CDR1 is SGHNT and CDR2 is YYREEE (reference sequence). V lost 4 bases to trimming and J lost 0 bases; unmatched junction nucleotides: 4. The CDR3 spans 16 residues. CDR3 nucleotide sequence: TGTGCCAGCAGCCCAGGGACTAGCGGGGCCTCCTACGAGCAGTACTTC. Translated: CASSPGTSGASYEQYF.

This clone is a singleton in its sample. The chain has TRBV5-6 and TRBJ1-2; D gene ambiguous. Trimming took 2 bases from V and 6 from J, leaving 11 bases between them. This CDR3 region has 13 residues. CDR1 SGHDT and CDR2 YYEEEE come from the germline V gene. The CDR3 here is CASSFSGSDGYTF. CDR3 nucleotide sequence: TGTGCCAGCAGCTTCTCGGGGTCAGATGGCTACACCTTC.

The rearrangement joins TRBV14 to TRBJ2-5; D not resolved. CDR1 is SGHDN, CDR2 FVKESK, per germline. V lost 6 bases to trimming and J lost 6 bases, with 11 bases between them. There are 12 residues in the CDR3. The CDR3 sequence is CASSHIPQTQYF. The CDR3 bases are TGTGCCAGCAGTCACATACCTCAGACCCAGTACTTC.

The chain links TRBV5-4 to TRBJ1-5, with 7 bases that match TRBD1. The CDR3 is 15 amino acids. Losses at the gene ends were 0 bases for V and 6 bases for J; bases not matched to a gene: 6. Germline V lookup: CDR1 SGHNT, CDR2 YYREEE (reference sequence). CDR3 DNA: TGTGCCAGCAGCTTGGAAGGACAGGTTCCTCAGCCCCAGCATTTT. This translates into CASSLEGQVPQPQHF.

V usage is TRBV5-5 and J usage is TRBJ1-1; D is unresolved. The CDR3 is 15 amino acids. Trimming removed 0 bases from V and 1 base from J, with 10 bases in between. Germline values: CDR1 SGHKS, CDR2 YYEKEE (reference sequence). The CDR3, as DNA: TGTGCCAGCAGCTTGGACCCGGGAACGAACACTGAAGCTTTCTTT. Its translation: CASSLDPGTNTEAFF.

The rearrangement links TRBV10-3 to TRBJ2-3; 10 bases match TRBD1. Per the germline V gene, CDR1 is ENHRY and CDR2 is SYGVKD. Trimming removed 4 bases from V and 5 bases from J; junction bases left unmatched: 12. This CDR3 spans 17 amino acids. The CDR3 DNA reads as TGTGCCATCAGTGGCCGGACCGGACAGGGGGGGGGAGATACGCAGTATTTT. It specifies CAISGRTGQGGGDTQYF.

This rearrangement joins TRBV6-1 to TRBJ2-7, with 10 positions matching TRBD1. Germline V gives CDR1 MNHNS, CDR2 SASEGT. CDR3 length: 15 amino acids. Trimming removed 2 bases from V and 3 bases from J; junction bases left unmatched: 4. The CDR3 sequence is CASSERRTGGYEQYF. CDR3 DNA: TGTGCCAGCAGTGAAAGAAGGACAGGGGGCTACGAGCAGTACTTC.

The count of this clone is one. V gene TRBV9 combines with J gene TRBJ2-5; weak D call: TRBD2 (6 bases). Trimming pared 0 bases from V and 4 bases from J, leaving 10 bases between. This CDR3 is built from 14 residues. The germline V gene encodes CDR1 SGDLS and CDR2 YYNGEE. The CDR3 coding sequence is TGTGCCAGCAGCGTAGGACTAGGCCCAGAGACCCAGTACTTC. Its translation is CASSVGLGPETQYF.

The V and J genes are TRBV25-1 and TRBJ1-1; perhaps TRBD1 as D (5 bases). The V gene's germline CDR1 is MGHDK and CDR2 SYGVNS. Trimming pared 3 bases from V and 4 bases from J, leaving 15 bases between. The CDR3 runs 15 residues. Here the CDR3 reads CASSEGGAGSTEAFF. The CDR3 DNA follows: TGTGCCAGCAGTGAGGGTGGGGCGGGGAGCACTGAAGCTTTCTTT.